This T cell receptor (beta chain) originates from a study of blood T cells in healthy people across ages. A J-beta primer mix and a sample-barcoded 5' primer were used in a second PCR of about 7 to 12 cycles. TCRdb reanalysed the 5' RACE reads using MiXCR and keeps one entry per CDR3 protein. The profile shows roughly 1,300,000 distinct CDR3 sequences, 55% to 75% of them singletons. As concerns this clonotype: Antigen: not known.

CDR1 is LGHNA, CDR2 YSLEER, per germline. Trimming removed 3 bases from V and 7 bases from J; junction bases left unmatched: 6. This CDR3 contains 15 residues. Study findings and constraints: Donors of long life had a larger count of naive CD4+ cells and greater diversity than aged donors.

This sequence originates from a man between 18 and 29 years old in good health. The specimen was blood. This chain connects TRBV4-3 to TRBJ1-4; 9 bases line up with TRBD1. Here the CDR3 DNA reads TGCGCCAGCAGCCATTCACAGGGGGCCGGTGAAAAACTGTTTTTT. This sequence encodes CASSHSQGAGEKLFF.